The 17 T cell receptor beta chains below all came from one sample that was sequenced in a study of cytomegalovirus exposure and HLA in healthy donors. Primers for the PCR totalled 60 Vbeta and 13 Jbeta. TCRdb's copy holds only in-frame clones and misses some; the assay was immunoSEQ multiplex PCR. The table records 89,000 or so clones, about 80% of them present only once. The sample was PBMCs. These receptors originate from a man between 18 and 29 years old in good health and CMV-seropositive.

The chain has TRBV19 and TRBJ2-2, with D possibly being TRBD2 (6 bases). Germline values: CDR1 LNHDA, CDR2 SQIVND (reference sequence). This CDR3 is 13 amino acids long. The V end was cut by 6 bases, the J end by 5 bases, with 10 bases between. As DNA, the CDR3 is TGTGCCAGTAGGCCACGGGGGACCGGGGAGCTGTTTTTT. Protein product: CASRPRGTGELFF.

Only one count was recorded for this clone. This chain connects TRBV6-5 to TRBJ1-6; TRBD1 agrees at 8 bases. V lost 2 bases, J lost 7 bases, and 1 base stayed unmatched. The germline gives CDR1 MNHEY, CDR2 SVGAGI. The CDR3 is 14 residues long. The DNA of the CDR3 is TGTGCCAGCAGTTACGGACAGGGAAATTCACCCCTCCACTTT. It yields the protein CASSYGQGNSPLHF.

In nucleotides, the CDR3 is TGTGCCTGGAGTGTAATGGGGGGAACCTATAATTCACCCCTCCACTTT. This gives the protein CAWSVMGGTYNSPLHF. The V and J genes are TRBV30 and TRBJ1-6; TRBD1 is a possible D gene (5 bases). The V end was cut by 0 bases, the J end by 2 bases, with 11 bases between. The CDR3 has 16 amino acids. CDR1 GTSNPN and CDR2 SVGIG come from the germline V gene (reference sequence).

The rearrangement uses TRBV27 and TRBJ1-5; 11 bases match TRBD1. Germline CDR1 reads MNHEY; CDR2 reads SMNVEV (reference sequence). Losses at the gene ends were 4 bases for V and 6 bases for J; bases not matched to a gene: 5. The CDR3 has 15 residues. CDR3 residues: CASSWTGGAGQPQHF. Written as DNA, the CDR3 is TGTGCCAGCAGTTGGACAGGGGGCGCCGGTCAGCCCCAGCATTTT.

This clone was counted a few times. This chain connects TRBV30 to TRBJ2-3; possible D gene TRBD2, 7 bases. CDR3 length equals 13 residues. The germline gives CDR1 GTSNPN, CDR2 SVGIG (reference sequence). V lost 2 bases and J lost 8, with 14 bases in between. The CDR3 DNA is TGTGCCTGGAGTACGGGGGCGGGGGTTACGCAGTATTTT. This codes for CAWSTGAGVTQYF.

The gene calls are TRBV29-1 and TRBJ2-3; tentative D call: TRBD2 (6 bases). The length of the CDR3 is 13 residues. In germline, CDR1 is SQVTM, CDR2 ANQGSEA. V was cut by 7 bases and J by 2 bases, with 13 bases left in between. The CDR3 here is CSAWGGSTDTQYF. CDR3 nucleotide sequence: TGCAGCGCATGGGGAGGTTCCACAGATACGCAGTATTTT.

This chain links TRBV18 with TRBJ2-7, with TRBD1 identical over 8 bases. Trimming removed 3 bases from V and 4 bases from J; junction bases left unmatched: 2. The CDR3 has 13 residues. From germline, CDR1 is KGHSH and CDR2 LQKENI. CDR3 residues: CASSPRTGYEQYF. CDR3 DNA: TGTGCCAGCTCACCGAGGACAGGGTACGAGCAGTACTTC. Using reference TRBV18 and TRBJ2-7 for the parts outside the CDR3, the full variable domain is NAGVMQNPRHLVRRRGQEARLRCSPMKGHSHVYWYRQLPEEGLKFMVYLQKENIIDESGMPKERFSAEFPKEGPSILRIQQVVRGDSAAYFCASSPRTGYEQYFGPGTRLTVT.

This clone appeared a few times. This chain joins TRBV30 and TRBJ1-2; D is unresolved. Trimming removed 3 bases from V and 7 bases from J, with 9 bases in between. Germline CDR1 is GTSNPN and CDR2 is SVGIG (reference sequence). This CDR3 has 11 amino acids. CDR3 in amino acids: CAWRGGFGYTF. In nucleotides, the CDR3 is TGTGCCTGGAGGGGAGGGTTTGGCTACACCTTC. The full variable domain, completed using reference TRBV30 and TRBJ1-2, is SQTIHQWPATLVQPVGSPLSLECTVEGTSNPNLYWYRQAAGRGLQLLFYSVGIGQISSEVPQNLSASRPQDRQFILSSKKLLLSDSGFYLCAWRGGFGYTFGSGTRLTVV.

CDR3 amino acids: CASSLGAGEVAEQYF. The DNA for the CDR3 is TGTGCCAGCAGCTTAGGAGCAGGGGAAGTCGCCGAGCAGTACTTC. The chain couples TRBV7-6 to TRBJ2-7; D is possibly TRBD1 (6 bases). The CDR3 extends over 15 amino acids. The V gene lost 1 base and the J gene lost 6 bases, with 16 bases spanning the gap. Germline lookup yields CDR1 SGHVS and CDR2 FNYEAQ.

This clone was detected a few times. The V call is TRBV29-1, the J call TRBJ2-5; TRBD2 aligns across 11 bases. Germline trimming cut 7 bases from V and 7 bases from J; bases unmatched to any gene: 11. Per germline, CDR1 SQVTM and CDR2 ANQGSEA. This CDR3 has 14 amino acids. CDR3: CSATTSGATGTQYF. DNA for the CDR3: TGCAGCGCGACGACTAGCGGGGCTACGGGGACCCAGTACTTC.

The rearrangement uses TRBV5-1 and TRBJ2-2; 10 positions match TRBD2. This CDR3 is built from 16 residues. The V gene's germline CDR1 is SGHRS and CDR2 YFSETQ. V shed 4 bases and J 6 bases; nucleotides not matched to a gene: 9. The CDR3: CASSLSGGRPAGELFF. CDR3 in DNA: TGCGCCAGCAGCCTTAGCGGGGGGCGCCCGGCCGGGGAGCTGTTTTTT.

This sequence joins TRBV9 and TRBJ2-7; 11 bases align to TRBD2. The V gene's germline CDR1 is SGDLS and CDR2 YYNGEE. The CDR3 length is 15 residues. J lost 6 bases, V lost 4 bases, and 9 bases had no gene match. The CDR3 nucleotides read TGTGCCAGCAGCCCAATAGCGGGGGGGACCGGCGAGCAGTACTTC. As protein: CASSPIAGGTGEQYF.

This clone has a single count. The chain uses TRBV7-6 and TRBJ2-2; D possibly corresponds to TRBD1 (6 bases). The germline gives CDR1 SGHVS, CDR2 FNYEAQ. The V end lost 1 base, the J end lost 4 bases, and 16 bases lay between the germline ends. This CDR3 spans 17 amino acids. The DNA for the CDR3 is TGTGCCAGCAGCTTAGGTGGCAGGGGACCTTCCACCGGGGAGCTGTTTTTT. Amino acid sequence: CASSLGGRGPSTGELFF.

The rearrangement joins TRBV5-5 to TRBJ1-2; no reliable D call. Germline V gene lookup returns CDR1 SGHKS and CDR2 YYEKEE (reference sequence). This CDR3 comprises 13 residues. The V gene lost 0 bases and the J gene lost 6 bases, with 9 bases spanning the gap. The CDR3 region is CASSLASVDGYTF. DNA for the CDR3: TGTGCCAGCAGCTTGGCCTCGGTGGATGGCTACACCTTC.

The rearrangement joins TRBV11-2 to TRBJ2-5; TRBD2 aligns across 12 bases. Trimming cost V 5 bases and J 5 bases; bases outside gene matches: 6. The germline V gene has CDR1 SGHAT and CDR2 FQNNGV. This CDR3 spans 15 amino acids. The CDR3 loop is CASSTTSGGRETQYF. Written as DNA, the CDR3 is TGTGCCAGCAGCACAACTAGCGGGGGGAGGGAGACCCAGTACTTC.

V usage is TRBV7-8 and J usage is TRBJ1-5, with 7 bases identical to TRBD1. Unmatched junction bases numbered 10, after V lost 3 bases and J lost 2 bases. Germline V gives CDR1 SGHVS, CDR2 FQNEAQ. The length of the CDR3 is 17 residues. This CDR3 reads CASSLYSSGQGNQPQHF. Here the CDR3 DNA reads TGTGCCAGCAGCTTGTATTCCTCAGGACAGGGCAATCAGCCCCAGCATTTT.

Remarks on this clone: The sample has other DNA sequences that encode this CDR3 too. CDR3 in amino acids: CASSLNGGVIDEQFF. The CDR3 bases are TGCGCCAGCAGCTTGAACGGGGGGGTGATTGATGAGCAGTTCTTC. This sequence joins TRBV5-1 and TRBJ2-1; 8 nucleotides line up with TRBD2. The CDR3 has 15 amino acids. Looked up from germline, CDR1 is SGHRS and CDR2 is YFSETQ. Trimming cost V 1 base and J 8 bases; bases outside gene matches: 8.